The 24 T cell receptor beta chains presented below share a single source sample, sequenced in a study of cytomegalovirus exposure and HLA in healthy donors. This table comes from immunoSEQ multiplex PCR, and its TCRdb copy is limited to in-frame clones, with some not included. Here the sample spans over 200,000 clones, almost 90% being singletons. Sequenced material: PBMCs. Receptor source: a woman aged 18-29 years in good health and CMV-seronegative.

This chain links TRBV5-1 with TRBJ2-5; TRBD1 agrees at 10 bases. V was pared by 4 bases and J by 4 bases, with 7 bases of the junction left unmatched. Germline V lookup: CDR1 SGHRS, CDR2 YFSETQ. The CDR3 is 15 amino acids. The CDR3 nucleotides read TGCGCCAGCAGCCCGGGACAGGGGAGGAGAGAGACCCAGTACTTC. Protein product: CASSPGQGRRETQYF.

This clone was seen just once. This sequence joins TRBV4-2 and TRBJ1-2; D not resolved. V was shortened by 0 bases and J by 6 bases, with 14 bases between the two germline ends. This CDR3 region has 15 residues. Germline V CDR1 and CDR2: LGHNA, YNFKEQ. CDR3 DNA sequence: TGTGCCAGCAGCCAAGAGGTGCCTAGCTTGGATGGCTACACCTTC. This codes for CASSQEVPSLDGYTF.

The V gene is TRBV28, the J gene TRBJ1-4; TRBD1 might be the D (5 bases). V shed 7 bases and J shed 11 bases, with 14 bases lying between them. The CDR3 runs 12 residues. CDR1 and CDR2 from the germline V gene are MDHEN and SYDVKM. The CDR3 is CASKKPGLKLFF. For the CDR3, the DNA is TGTGCCAGCAAGAAGCCAGGGTTGAAACTGTTTTTT.

The chain recombines TRBV7-3 with TRBJ2-7, with a tentative D call TRBD2 (6 bases). Trimming took off 2 bases at V and 0 bases at J, with 11 bases between the two ends. The CDR3 spans 15 residues. Germline CDR1 reads SGHTA; CDR2 reads FQGTGA. The DNA of the CDR3 is TGTGCCAGCAGCTTATTCGGGGGAAGCTCCTACGAGCAGTACTTC. This sequence encodes CASSLFGGSSYEQYF.

This chain joins TRBV7-8 and TRBJ2-2, with TRBD2 matching 9 bases. The CDR3 runs to 17 residues. From germline, CDR1 is SGHVS and CDR2 FQNEAQ. J gave up 4 bases and V 1 base, and 7 bases lay outside the gene matches. The CDR3 DNA reads as TGTGCCAGCAGCTTAGTGACTAGCGGAGTCAGCACCGGGGAGCTGTTTTTT. Amino acids: CASSLVTSGVSTGELFF.

This chain uses TRBV28 with TRBJ1-5, with TRBD1 as a possible D gene (6 bases). V was cut by 4 bases and J by 0 bases, with 13 bases left in between. Germline lookup yields CDR1 MDHEN and CDR2 SYDVKM. The CDR3 totals 16 residues. The CDR3 spells CASSSPTGYSNQPQHF. CDR3 nucleotides: TGTGCCAGCAGTTCCCCGACAGGCTATAGCAATCAGCCCCAGCATTTT.

This clone has only a few counts. The rearrangement joins TRBV19 to TRBJ2-6; D call uncertain. V was pared by 7 bases and J by 0 bases, with 7 bases between. Germline CDR1 and CDR2: LNHDA and SQIVND (reference sequence). CDR3 length: 14 residues. The CDR3 nucleotides read TGTGCCAGTATTCCCCACTCTGGGGCCAACGTCCTGACTTTC. Its translation: CASIPHSGANVLTF.

V usage is TRBV4-1 and J usage is TRBJ2-7; D is unclear. The CDR3 is 15 residues long. Germline V gives CDR1 MGHRA, CDR2 YSYEKL. The V and J ends lost 0 bases and 3 bases respectively, with 12 bases between them. Here the CDR3 reads CASSQEIRVIYEQYF. The CDR3 nucleotides are TGCGCCAGCAGCCAAGAAATAAGAGTAATCTACGAGCAGTACTTC.

The count of this clone is one. V and J are TRBV11-2 and TRBJ2-7, with D perhaps matching TRBD2 (5 bases). Trimming removed 5 bases from V and 0 bases from J, with 8 bases in between. CDR1 and CDR2 from the germline V gene are SGHAT and FQNNGV. The CDR3 contains 13 residues. The CDR3 loop reads CASSLRGSYEQYF. The CDR3 DNA follows: TGTGCCAGCAGCCTCCGGGGCTCCTACGAGCAGTACTTC.

The V and J genes are TRBV28 and TRBJ2-7; 14 bases line up with TRBD2. Germline CDR1 MDHEN, CDR2 SYDVKM. CDR3 length: 18 amino acids. V shed 8 bases and J 0 bases; nucleotides not matched to a gene: 12. CDR3 sequence (DNA): TGTGCCAGCCGATCATGGACTAGCGGGAGGACCTACTCCTACGAGCAGTACTTC. It is translated as CASRSWTSGRTYSYEQYF.

This chain links TRBV7-2 with TRBJ2-7; 10 bases are shared with TRBD2. V lost 10 bases, J lost 5 bases, and 11 bases stayed unmatched. The germline CDR1 and CDR2 sequences are SGHTA and FQGNSA. The CDR3 is 14 amino acids. The CDR3 coding sequence is TGTGCCACCCACCCTAGCGGGAGTTCTAACGAGCAGTACTTC. Amino acids: CATHPSGSSNEQYF.

The chain recombines TRBV7-3 with TRBJ2-7; 7 positions match TRBD1. Trimming removed 3 bases from V and 4 bases from J; junction bases left unmatched: 6. The CDR3 runs to 14 residues. Germline CDR1 SGHTA, CDR2 FQGTGA. The CDR3 region is CASSFPRTGYEQYF. Here the CDR3 DNA reads TGTGCCAGCAGCTTTCCACGGACAGGTTACGAGCAGTACTTC.

The J gene is TRBJ1-2, the V gene TRBV10-3, with TRBD1 as a possible D gene (6 bases). The CDR3 runs to 16 residues. Germline values: CDR1 ENHRY, CDR2 SYGVKD. V was cut by 4 bases and J by 4 bases, with 19 bases left in between. This CDR3 is CAISATEQGWSYGYTF. The DNA of the CDR3 is TGTGCCATCAGTGCCACGGAACAGGGTTGGAGCTATGGCTACACCTTC.

This clone was seen just once. The V gene is TRBV5-4, the J gene TRBJ2-3; 7 bases fit TRBD2. The germline V gene encodes CDR1 SGHNT and CDR2 YYREEE (reference sequence). V lost 7 bases to trimming and J lost 0 bases; unmatched junction nucleotides: 8. CDR3 length: 15 amino acids. The CDR3 nucleotides are TGTGCCAGCGCGAGCGGGACCGTTAGCACAGATACGCAGTATTTT. It yields the protein CASASGTVSTDTQYF.

This chain links TRBV5-1 with TRBJ2-5; perhaps TRBD2 as D (6 bases). Germline V gene data show CDR1 as SGHRS and CDR2 as YFSETQ. CDR3 size: 17 residues. Trimming shortened V by 4 bases and J by 3 bases, and 22 bases separated the two germline ends. The CDR3 DNA is TGCGCCAGCAGCCCATGGCTCCGGGGGTTGCGGGAAGAGACCCAGTACTTC. This sequence encodes CASSPWLRGLREETQYF.

The chain combines TRBV28 with TRBJ2-1, with D unclear. The CDR3 has 14 residues. From germline, CDR1 is MDHEN and CDR2 SYDVKM. Trimming removed 5 bases at V and 3 bases at J, with 11 bases between. In DNA, the CDR3 is TGTGCCAGCAGTCCTAAATCTTTCTACAATGAGCAGTTCTTC. It encodes CASSPKSFYNEQFF.

The rearrangement links TRBV30 to TRBJ2-3; 7 bases are shared with TRBD1. The CDR3 loop spans 14 amino acids. The germline V gene has CDR1 GTSNPN and CDR2 SVGIG (reference sequence). Losses at the gene ends were 3 bases for V and 4 bases for J; bases not matched to a gene: 7. The chain's CDR3 is CAWRLQGIADTQYF. Here the CDR3 DNA reads TGTGCCTGGAGACTACAGGGGATCGCAGATACGCAGTATTTT.

The rearrangement links TRBV28 to TRBJ1-2; possible D gene TRBD1, 6 bases. Trimming took 3 bases from V and 5 from J, leaving 19 bases between them. CDR1 MDHEN and CDR2 SYDVKM come from the germline V gene. The CDR3 is 16 residues long. The CDR3 loop reads CASSFIDQGMRYGYTF. The CDR3 nucleotides read TGTGCCAGCAGTTTTATCGATCAGGGGATGAGGTATGGCTACACCTTC.

The chain joins TRBV7-8 to TRBJ1-4; 7 bases map to TRBD1. CDR1 SGHVS and CDR2 FQNEAQ come from the germline V gene. This CDR3 comprises 15 residues. V shed 5 bases, J shed 3 bases, and the junction held 6 bases outside the gene matches. The CDR3 nucleotides read TGTGCCAGCAGCCCCGACAGGGCTGCTAATGAAAAACTGTTTTTT. This sequence encodes CASSPDRAANEKLFF.

J is TRBJ2-6 and V is TRBV27; tentatively, D is TRBD1 (6 bases). This CDR3 has 19 residues. V was pared by 3 bases and J by 0 bases, with 18 bases between. CDR1 is MNHEY, CDR2 SMNVEV, per germline (reference sequence). DNA for the CDR3: TGTGCCAGCAGTTTCGTGGGGGCCCTGCGGTACTCTGGGGCCAACGTCCTGACTTTC. Amino acids: CASSFVGALRYSGANVLTF.

CDR3 protein: CASSQVQGSHTQYF. CDR3 nucleotide sequence: TGCGCCAGCAGCCAAGTCCAGGGTTCACATACGCAGTATTTT. The chain combines TRBV4-1 with TRBJ2-3, with D possibly matching TRBD1 (5 bases). Between the trimmed V and J ends, which lost 1 base and 7 bases, there was a span of 12 bases. The CDR3 has 14 amino acids. Per germline, CDR1 MGHRA and CDR2 YSYEKL.

In DNA form, the CDR3 reads TGTGCCAGCAGCCAAGATATAGGACAGGGGGGGTCCTACGAGCAGTACTTC. This codes for CASSQDIGQGGSYEQYF. The J gene is TRBJ2-7, the V gene TRBV4-2, with 10 bases aligning to TRBD1. The germline V gene has CDR1 LGHNA and CDR2 YNFKEQ. The CDR3 is 17 amino acids. V was pared by 0 bases and J by 1 base, with 6 bases of the junction left unmatched.

This chain links TRBV27 with TRBJ1-3, with TRBD1 as a possible D gene (6 bases). Trimming left V 0 bases short and J 4 bases short, with 10 bases between. Germline values: CDR1 MNHEY, CDR2 SMNVEV (reference sequence). CDR3 size: 15 residues. The CDR3 nucleotides are TGTGCCAGCAGTTTATCTAGGCAGGGGGGAAACACCATATATTTT. It specifies CASSLSRQGGNTIYF.

The gene calls are TRBV19 and TRBJ1-5; 8 bases agree with TRBD1. Germline CDR1 and CDR2: LNHDA and SQIVND (reference sequence). CDR3 length: 18 amino acids. The ends lost 3 bases at V and 1 base at J; junction bases unmatched: 11. CDR3 loop: CASSIRTGRSISNQPQHF. CDR3 in DNA: TGTGCCAGTAGTATTCGGACAGGGCGATCAATCAGCAATCAGCCCCAGCATTTT.